The 18 T cell receptor beta chains in this list originate from one sample, sequenced in a study of CD8+CD57+ T cells in acquired aplastic anemia. Genomic DNA, serving as template, underwent TCR beta VDJ and CDR3 profiling. MiXCR, run by TCRdb on the reads, gives a single entry per CDR3 protein. The table has about 270,000 distinct CDR3 sequences, around 60% seen once. Sequenced input: sorted CD4+, CD8+, or CD8+CD57+ T cells (not recorded which) from PBMCs. These receptors were collected from a human donor with severe aplastic anemia or a healthy control (not recorded which).

This sequence joins TRBV5-4 and TRBJ2-4; D may be TRBD2 (6 bases). Germline CDR1 SGHNT, CDR2 YYREEE (reference sequence). V was trimmed by 8 bases and J by 1 base, leaving 22 bases between them. This CDR3 has 17 amino acids. The DNA of the CDR3 is TGTGCCAGTGGAGGGTCTAGGGGTACGGTCGCCAAAAACATTCAGTACTTC. This translates into CASGGSRGTVAKNIQYF.

About this clonotype itself: At one of its ends the junction is not consistent with the germline gene, which may arise from a read error. In nucleotides, the CDR3 is TGTGCCAGCAGCCCCGACGGGACCACAAGCGGCTTC. Its protein product is CASSPDGTTSGF. The chain couples TRBV7-2 to TRBJ2-5; the D gene could be TRBD1 or TRBD2 (5 bases each). There are 12 residues in the CDR3. Germline CDR1 reads SGHTA; CDR2 reads FQGNSA.

V gene TRBV5-6 combines with J gene TRBJ1-2, with 8 nucleotides matching TRBD1. This CDR3 contains 12 residues. In germline, CDR1 is SGHDT, CDR2 YYEEEE. With 7 bases clipped from V and 3 bases from J, the junction kept 2 bases outside the gene matches. CDR3 region: CASLGQDYGYTF. CDR3 bases: TGTGCCAGCTTGGGACAGGACTATGGCTACACCTTC.

This clonotype was found once. The chain links TRBV6-1 to TRBJ1-2; no firm D call. This CDR3 comprises 15 residues. In germline, CDR1 is MNHNS, CDR2 SASEGT. Trimming stripped 0 bases from V and 8 bases from J, with 16 bases between. The CDR3 protein is CASSEARVRSKGYTF. In DNA, the CDR3 is TGTGCCAGCAGTGAAGCGCGGGTCAGATCGAAGGGCTACACCTTC.

The chain joins TRBV10-3 to TRBJ1-1; 11 bases fit TRBD1. V dropped 7 bases and J dropped 3; count of bases not matched to a gene: 10. The CDR3 consists of 16 residues. In germline, CDR1 is ENHRY, CDR2 SYGVKD. CDR3 nucleotide sequence: TGTGCCATCAAAGAGGCGGGACAGGGGGGACACACTGAAGCTTTCTTT. This gives the protein CAIKEAGQGGHTEAFF.

The rearrangement uses TRBV2 and TRBJ1-5; the match to TRBD1 covers 7 bases. V was pared by 3 bases and J by 6 bases, with 5 bases of the junction left unmatched. The CDR3 contains 14 residues. The germline V gene encodes CDR1 SNHLY and CDR2 FYNNEI. The CDR3: CASSDDRVFQPQHF. CDR3 in DNA: TGTGCCAGCAGTGATGACAGGGTATTTCAGCCCCAGCATTTT.

This rearrangement joins TRBV24-1 to TRBJ2-3; the D gene is possibly TRBD1 (5 bases). Germline V gene lookup returns CDR1 KGHDR and CDR2 SFDVKD. Trimming removed 5 bases from V and 0 bases from J, with 11 bases in between. This CDR3 region has 15 residues. CDR3 sequence: CATSVGRPSTDTQYF. The CDR3 DNA reads as TGTGCCACCAGTGTGGGGCGACCAAGCACAGATACGCAGTATTTT.

This clonotype was seen repeatedly, ten times or more. The chain couples TRBV10-3 to TRBJ1-6, with TRBD1 as a possible D gene (5 bases). Trimming left V 10 bases short and J 6 bases short, with 13 bases between. There are 13 residues in the CDR3. Germline-derived CDR1 and CDR2 are ENHRY and SYGVKD. This CDR3 reads CASGTGSNSPLHF. CDR3 sequence (DNA): TGTGCCAGCGGGACGGGTTCTAATTCACCCCTCCACTTT.

A word on this clonotype: The junction differs from germline at one of its ends, possibly a read error. The chain links TRBV7-9 to TRBJ1-4; 7 bases are shared with TRBD1. Germline V CDR1 and CDR2: SEHNR, FQNEAQ (reference sequence). The CDR3 consists of 12 residues. CDR3 in amino acids: CASGGGREKLLF. In DNA, the CDR3 is TGTGCCAGTGGAGGGGGCCGTGAAAAACTGCTTTTT.

This clonotype showed up many times. This chain links TRBV12-5 with TRBJ2-7; D is ambiguous. Germline assignment: CDR1 LGHNT and CDR2 FRNRAP. This CDR3 is 11 amino acids long. V was cut by 1 base and J by 4 bases, with 2 bases left in between. In nucleotides, the CDR3 is TGTGCTAGTGGTTTGGGGTACGAGCAGTACTTC. Translating it yields CASGLGYEQYF.

Ten or more counts support this clonotype. The chain has TRBV6-5 and TRBJ2-2; 7 bases fit TRBD1. CDR1 is MNHEY, CDR2 SVGAGI, per germline. With V trimmed by 5 bases and J by 2 bases, 8 bases remained unmatched. The CDR3 sequence is 16 residues long. The CDR3 sequence is CASSVPGQTNTGELFF. The CDR3 DNA is TGTGCCAGCAGTGTTCCGGGACAGACCAACACCGGGGAGCTGTTTTTT.

This clonotype showed up many times. The J gene is TRBJ2-7, the V gene TRBV12-3 or TRBV12-4; TRBD2 is a possible D gene (7 bases). CDR3 length: 14 amino acids. Trimming took 6 bases from V and 0 from J, leaving 12 bases between them. The CDR3 DNA reads TGTGCCAGCAGCCCCGGGGGGCCCTCCTACGAGCAGTACTTC. The encoded protein is CASSPGGPSYEQYF.

A word on this clonotype: This may come from a read error, since a much larger clone is one base off. This sequence joins TRBV2 and TRBJ2-2; 8 positions agree with TRBD2. Germline lookup yields CDR1 SNHLY and CDR2 FYNNEI. The ends lost 5 bases at V and 6 bases at J; junction bases unmatched: 14. The CDR3 is 17 residues long. In nucleotides, the CDR3 is TGTGCCAGCAGTTACCCTGGCGGGGGGAGAGGGGCCGGGGAGCTGTTTTTT. It yields the protein CASSYPGGGRGAGELFF.

This clonotype has a handful of counts. The V gene is TRBV7-9, the J gene TRBJ2-1; 7 bases are shared with TRBD1. CDR3 length: 16 amino acids. J lost 6 bases, V lost 2 bases, and 10 bases had no gene match. Germline values: CDR1 SEHNR, CDR2 FQNEAQ (reference sequence). The CDR3 DNA reads TGTGCCAGCAGCTTAACGGAAACGACAGGGTTCAATGAGCAGTTCTTC. It yields the protein CASSLTETTGFNEQFF.

This chain connects TRBV5-1 to TRBJ2-5; 8 positions agree with TRBD2. The CDR3 has 15 residues. Germline loops: CDR1 SGHRS, CDR2 YFSETQ. V was clipped by 0 bases and J by 2 bases; unmatched bases: 3. In DNA form, the CDR3 reads TGCGCCAGCAGCTTGGGACTAGCGTCACAAGAGACCCAGTACTTC. Amino acids: CASSLGLASQETQYF.

This chain uses TRBV5-1 with TRBJ2-7; 7 bases align to TRBD1. The trim removed 3 bases at V and 4 bases at J, leaving 13 bases unmatched. Germline V lookup: CDR1 SGHRS, CDR2 YFSETQ. This CDR3 contains 16 residues. In DNA, the CDR3 is TGCGCCAGCAGCTCTCGCCTTAGGGGGACAGTATACGAGCAGTACTTC. It codes for CASSSRLRGTVYEQYF.

The chain links TRBV5-5 to TRBJ2-7; TRBD1 matches at 9 bases. CDR3 length equals 14 residues. V was clipped by 4 bases and J by 6 bases; unmatched bases: 8. Germline V CDR1 and CDR2: SGHKS, YYEKEE (reference sequence). In nucleotides, the CDR3 is TGTGCCAGCAGCATCGGACAGGGGCCCTTCGAGCAGTACTTC. It translates to CASSIGQGPFEQYF.

Points on this clonotype: Germline and junction disagree at one end, which may indicate a read error. The rearrangement uses TRBV5-1 and TRBJ1-2; D not certain. CDR1 and CDR2 (germline): SGHRS, YFSETQ. This CDR3 contains 15 residues. The CDR3 DNA reads as TGCACCAGCAGCCCCCAGGTTACTTCTAACTATGGCTACACCTTC. As protein: CTSSPQVTSNYGYTF. Filled out from reference TRBV5-1 and TRBJ1-2, the complete variable domain reads KAGVTQTPRYLIKTRGQQVTLSCSPISGHRSVSWYQQTPGQGLQFLFEYFSETQRNKGNFPGRFSGRQFSNSRSEMNVSTLELGDSALYLCTSSPQVTSNYGYTFGSGTRLTVV.